This T cell receptor beta chain was identified in a study of graft-versus-host responses after intestinal transplantation listed by TCRdb under 2021. With regard to the full study: The transplants that recipients received were multivisceral, liver-intestinal, or isolated intestinal. To identify alloreactive clones, pre-transplant mixed lymphocyte reaction products were sequenced and then compared with unstimulated pre-transplant donor and recipient T cells. A peak of at least 4% donor T cells among recipient peripheral blood mononuclear cells was the definition used for donor T cell macrochimerism. Of the 20 to 30 intestinal transplant recipients enrolled in the cohort, one of whom was a retransplant, 3 patients without pretransplant specimens were excluded. Rather than being sequenced by the commercial service, samples from three later patients were sequenced in-house on an Illumina MiSeq and processed with MiXCR. After intestinal transplantation, graft-versus-host and host-versus-graft alloreactive T cell clones in the graft, circulation and bone marrow were tracked using bulk TCR-beta CDR3 sequencing. Anti-thymocyte globulin induction was given to all recipients, followed by maintenance tacrolimus and steroids for approximately three years.

The full study reports these points: In the allografts of patients with donor T cell macrochimerism, GvH to HvG T cell clonal ratios were high. Peak levels of circulating GvH clones were associated with declines in HvG clones early after transplant. GvH clones were detected in recipient bone marrow, and some appeared earlier in ileal mucosa or blood, consistent with an intestinal mucosal origin. The conclusions were limited by the relatively low number and heterogeneity of the intestinal transplant patients.

Trimming takes 4 bases off V and 4 bases off J; junction bases not matched to a gene: 8. The CDR3 starts with the cysteine, ends with the phenylalanine, and has 15 residues. The DNA shown is the 45-base CDR3, in frame from base 1. The germline V gene (reference sequence) gives CDR1 as MNHEY and CDR2 as SMNVEV. This specimen's time point label, per the study, means: cells obtained before transplantation from donor or recipient. CD3+CD4+ and CD3+CD8+ populations were FACS-sorted from unstimulated pre-transplant donor and recipient cells taken from spleen or lymph nodes. Libraries were constructed by the immunoSEQ multiplex PCR assay. In most patients, genomic DNA was isolated using the Qiagen DNeasy Blood and Tissue Kit and sent frozen to Adaptive Biotechnologies for TCR sequencing. For most patients, genomic DNA was subjected to high-throughput TCR-beta CDR3 sequencing by Adaptive Biotechnologies. On the authors' methods: TCR sequencing data for 15 to 20 patients were retrieved from Adaptive's ImmunoSEQ software; a few other patients were processed with MiXCR and VDJtools. To correct CD4 versus CD8 sorting errors, any sequence found in both subsets at a frequency ratio below 5:1 was removed. CDR3 nucleotide sequences shared by donor and recipient were removed because the origin of these sequences could not be assigned. To count as alloreactive, a clone needed at least 2-fold expansion over unstimulated cells and a minimum CFSE-low frequency of 0.002% (template counts) or 0.001% (read counts). A clone was considered mappable if detected in the sequenced pre-transplant spleen, lymph node, or MLR CFSE-low populations of the donor or recipient. Cumulative frequency of alloreactive clones was calculated as a percentage of all sequences weighted by copy number. Held by TCRdb, this immuneACCESS table contains in-frame sequences only and omits some clones. Under half of the omission traces to an unresolved V gene where checked; the cause of the rest is unknown. V and J calls and clone size are copied from that table; D and trimming were computed from the DNA. For this sample the table gives 90,000 to 150,000 clones, of which 90% to 95% were detected only once. About 0.11% of the sample rests with the top ten.

As to this clone: The clone's antigen remains unknown. No base qualities exist here, and no much larger clone lies one base off it.

Material: unstimulated CD4+ T cells sorted from spleen or lymph node cells, obtained before intestinal transplant. The rearranged segments are TRBV27 and TRBJ2-7; 9 bases in the junction line up with TRBD1. The receptor was isolated from a human donor who received an intestinal transplant. The sequenced DNA is TGTGCCAGCAGTTCCTGGGACAGGGCAGGTTACGAGCAGTACTTC. This gives the protein CASSSWDRAGYEQYF.